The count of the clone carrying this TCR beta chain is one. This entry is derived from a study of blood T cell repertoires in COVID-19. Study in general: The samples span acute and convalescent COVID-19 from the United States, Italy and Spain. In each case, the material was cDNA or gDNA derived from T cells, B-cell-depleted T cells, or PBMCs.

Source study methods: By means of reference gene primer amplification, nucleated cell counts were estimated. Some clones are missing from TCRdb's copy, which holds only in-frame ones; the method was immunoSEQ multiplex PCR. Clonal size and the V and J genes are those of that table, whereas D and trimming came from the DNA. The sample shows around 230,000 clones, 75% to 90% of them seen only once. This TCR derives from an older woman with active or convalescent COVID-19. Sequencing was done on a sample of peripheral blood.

The CDR3 DNA is TGTGCCAGCAGCCAAATGGGCGGACAAACTGAAGCTTTCTTT. Translation gives CASSQMGGQTEAFF. The gene calls are TRBV3-1 (or the pseudogene TRBV3-2) and TRBJ1-1; D may be TRBD1 (5 bases). The CDR3 covers 14 residues. CDR1 and CDR2 (germline): LGHDT, YNNKEL (reference sequence). V lost 2 bases and J lost 5, with 12 bases in between.